This is a list of T cell receptor beta chains from one sample in a study of T cell repertoires in cytomegalovirus infection. Via MiXCR, TCRdb re-called the reads, giving one row per CDR3 protein. The sample lists roughly 500,000 distinct CDR3 sequences; approximately 10% were seen once. The sequenced sample consisted of PBMCs. These receptors came from a human donor in good health (CMV status not recorded). Some clones in this sample may be carry-over from other donors' samples. The CDR3 runs from the conserved cysteine through the conserved F or W. The order of the fields is CDR3 length, V gene, clone size, D gene, J gene, CDR3 DNA, CDR3 protein. D genes are given only for firm matches. Clone size is shown for a subset of rows, as once, few, many or a class of expanded clone.

cdr3_length: 16
v_call: TRBV13
clone_size: -
d_call: -
j_call: TRBJ2-5
cdr3_nt: TGTGCCAGCAGCTTCGTCGGGACGGGGGAGCGGGAGACCCAGTACTTC
cdr3_aa: CASSFVGTGERETQYF

cdr3_length: 16
v_call: TRBV18
clone_size: few
d_call: -
j_call: TRBJ2-2
cdr3_nt: TGTGCCAGCTCAAAGGGACACCCAGCGAACACCGGGGAGCTGTTTTTT
cdr3_aa: CASSKGHPANTGELFF

cdr3_length: 14
v_call: TRBV5-6
clone_size: few
d_call: TRBD2
j_call: TRBJ2-1
cdr3_nt: TGTGCCAGCAGCTTCGCGACTAGCCTAAATGAGCAGTTCTTC
cdr3_aa: CASSFATSLNEQFF

cdr3_length: 15
v_call: TRBV7-6
clone_size: many
d_call: -
j_call: TRBJ1-5
cdr3_nt: TGTGCCAGCAGCTCCCTTGGCAGGGGCAATCAGCCCCAGCATTTT
cdr3_aa: CASSSLGRGNQPQHF

cdr3_length: 13
v_call: TRBV6-1
clone_size: many
d_call: -
j_call: TRBJ2-1
cdr3_nt: TGTGCCAGCAGTGCCTCAGATACCACCGAGCAGTTCTTC
cdr3_aa: CASSASDTTEQFF

cdr3_length: 15
v_call: TRBV7-3
clone_size: many
d_call: TRBD1
j_call: TRBJ1-2
cdr3_nt: TGTGCCAGCAGCGCTACAGGGGCGCAGCCGTCTGGCTACACCTTC
cdr3_aa: CASSATGAQPSGYTF

cdr3_length: 15
v_call: TRBV7-6
clone_size: many
d_call: TRBD1
j_call: TRBJ2-2
cdr3_nt: TGTGCCAGCAGCCCACAGGGGCCGAACACCGGGGAGCTGTTTTTT
cdr3_aa: CASSPQGPNTGELFF

cdr3_length: 14
v_call: TRBV7-8
clone_size: many
d_call: -
j_call: TRBJ1-3
cdr3_nt: TGTGCCAGCAGCTCCCGTTTCTCTGGAAACACCATATATTTT
cdr3_aa: CASSSRFSGNTIYF

cdr3_length: 15
v_call: TRBV28
clone_size: many
d_call: TRBD1
j_call: TRBJ1-4
cdr3_nt: TGTGCCAGCAGTCCCCCGACAGGGCCTAATGAAAAACTGTTTTTT
cdr3_aa: CASSPPTGPNEKLFF

cdr3_length: 13
v_call: TRBV19
clone_size: -
d_call: TRBD1
j_call: TRBJ2-5
cdr3_nt: TGTGCCAGTAGTAGACAGGGCCTGCAGACCCAGTACTTC
cdr3_aa: CASSRQGLQTQYF

cdr3_length: 15
v_call: TRBV7-2
clone_size: many
d_call: -
j_call: TRBJ2-2
cdr3_nt: TGTGCCAGCAGCCTCCGGACACAGGGAACCGGGGAGCTGTTTTTT
cdr3_aa: CASSLRTQGTGELFF

cdr3_length: 10
v_call: TRBV7-6
clone_size: many
d_call: -
j_call: TRBJ2-5
cdr3_nt: TGTGCCAGCAGCTCCGGGACCCAGTACTTC
cdr3_aa: CASSSGTQYF

cdr3_length: 14
v_call: TRBV19
clone_size: few
d_call: -
j_call: TRBJ2-2
cdr3_nt: TGTGCCAGTAGTATCCTTCTAGCAGGCGGGGAGCTGTTTTTT
cdr3_aa: CASSILLAGGELFF

cdr3_length: 13
v_call: TRBV19
clone_size: many
d_call: -
j_call: TRBJ2-1
cdr3_nt: TGTGCCACCACGGGACTCCAGTACAATGAGCAGTTCTTC
cdr3_aa: CATTGLQYNEQFF

cdr3_length: 12
v_call: TRBV6-1
clone_size: many
d_call: -
j_call: TRBJ1-1
cdr3_nt: TGTGCCAGCAGTCGGATCGCAATTGAAGCTTTCTTT
cdr3_aa: CASSRIAIEAFF

cdr3_length: 14
v_call: TRBV6-6
clone_size: -
d_call: -
j_call: TRBJ1-1
cdr3_nt: TGTGCCAGCAGTTACCTGACAATGAACACTGAAGCTTTCTTT
cdr3_aa: CASSYLTMNTEAFF

cdr3_length: 13
v_call: TRBV6-1
clone_size: many
d_call: TRBD1
j_call: TRBJ2-7
cdr3_nt: TGTGCCAGCACTGGACAGGGTATCTACGAGCAGTACTTC
cdr3_aa: CASTGQGIYEQYF

cdr3_length: 13
v_call: TRBV12-3/TRBV12-4
clone_size: -
d_call: TRBD1
j_call: TRBJ1-3
cdr3_nt: TGTGCCAGCAGTCAACAGGGGGGGGACACCATATATTTT
cdr3_aa: CASSQQGGDTIYF

cdr3_length: 15
v_call: TRBV20-1
clone_size: few
d_call: TRBD2
j_call: TRBJ2-3
cdr3_nt: TGCAGTGCTCCTCGGACTAGTTCCAGCACAGATACGCAGTATTTT
cdr3_aa: CSAPRTSSSTDTQYF

cdr3_length: 14
v_call: TRBV12-3/TRBV12-4
clone_size: many
d_call: -
j_call: TRBJ2-7
cdr3_nt: TGTGCCAGCAGTCGGGGCGGCGGCCTCTACGAGCAGTACTTC
cdr3_aa: CASSRGGGLYEQYF

cdr3_length: 13
v_call: TRBV7-2
clone_size: many
d_call: TRBD2
j_call: TRBJ2-5
cdr3_nt: TGTGCCAGCGTTAGCGGGAGGGAAGGGACCCAGTACTTC
cdr3_aa: CASVSGREGTQYF

cdr3_length: 15
v_call: TRBV7-8
clone_size: many
d_call: -
j_call: TRBJ2-1
cdr3_nt: TGTGCCAGCAGCTCGTCTAGCAGCTCCTACAATGAGCAGTTCTTC
cdr3_aa: CASSSSSSSYNEQFF

cdr3_length: 13
v_call: TRBV5-6
clone_size: -
d_call: TRBD2
j_call: TRBJ2-7
cdr3_nt: TGTGCCAGCAGCCAGACTAGCGGTTACGAGCAGTACTTC
cdr3_aa: CASSQTSGYEQYF

cdr3_length: 14
v_call: TRBV27
clone_size: many
d_call: -
j_call: TRBJ2-1
cdr3_nt: TGTGCCAGCCGCCTGAGACACTCAAATAATGAGCAGTTCTTC
cdr3_aa: CASRLRHSNNEQFF

cdr3_length: 12
v_call: TRBV20-1
clone_size: -
d_call: -
j_call: TRBJ1-2
cdr3_nt: TGCAGTGCTGTCTGGACAGCCTATGGCTACACCTTC
cdr3_aa: CSAVWTAYGYTF

cdr3_length: 13
v_call: TRBV28
clone_size: many
d_call: TRBD1
j_call: TRBJ2-1
cdr3_nt: TGTGCCAGCAGACGACAGGGTTCCAATGAGCAGTTCTTC
cdr3_aa: CASRRQGSNEQFF